These 7 T cell receptor beta chains were sequenced from one sample in a study of shared clonotypes between healthy human individuals. TCRdb's copy holds only in-frame clones and misses some; the assay was immunoSEQ multiplex PCR. The data hold fewer than 550,000 clones, with almost 80% observed a single time. The sequenced sample was PBMCs. Receptors originate from a woman in her 40s in good health. Some clones in this sample may be carry-over from other donors' samples.

V and J are TRBV7-2 and TRBJ2-7; 7 bases map to TRBD1. CDR3 length: 13 amino acids. The germline V gene has CDR1 SGHTA and CDR2 FQGNSA. The J segment lost 2 bases and the V segment lost 5 bases, leaving 3 bases of the junction unmatched. The CDR3 DNA follows: TGTGCCAGCAGCCACAGGGGACCCTACGAGCAGTACTTC. Its protein product is CASSHRGPYEQYF. Drawing the rest from reference TRBV7-2 and TRBJ2-7, the complete variable domain is GAGVSQSPSNKVTEKGKDVELRCDPISGHTALYWYRQSLGQGLEFLIYFQGNSAPDKSGLPSDRFSAERTGGSVSTLTIQRTQQEDSAVYLCASSHRGPYEQYFGPGTRLTVT.

The J gene is TRBJ2-1, the V gene TRBV2; D not certain. The V gene's germline CDR1 is SNHLY and CDR2 FYNNEI. This CDR3 has 12 residues. V was cut by 1 base and J by 5 bases, with 3 bases left in between. CDR3 sequence reads: CASSEGHNEQFF. The CDR3 DNA reads TGTGCCAGCAGTGAAGGGCACAATGAGCAGTTCTTC.

V and J are TRBV10-2 and TRBJ1-1, with D tentatively TRBD1 (6 bases). Germline V gene lookup returns CDR1 WSHSY and CDR2 SAAADI. V was pared by 3 bases and J by 4 bases, with 21 bases between. The CDR3 consists of 17 residues. CDR3 protein: CASSDPTRGGGGTEAFF. In DNA, the CDR3 is TGCGCCAGCAGTGACCCGACTAGAGGGGGTGGTGGCACTGAAGCTTTCTTT.

This chain connects TRBV27 to TRBJ2-1; TRBD1 matches 8 bases. CDR1 MNHEY and CDR2 SMNVEV come from the germline V gene (reference sequence). The CDR3 runs 15 residues. The J segment lost 1 base and the V segment lost 3 bases, leaving 2 bases of the junction unmatched. The CDR3 loop is CASSFDRGSYNEQFF. Written as DNA, the CDR3 is TGTGCCAGCAGTTTCGACAGGGGATCCTACAATGAGCAGTTCTTC.

This clone was seen a handful of times. V and J are TRBV5-1 and TRBJ1-2; 10 nucleotides line up with TRBD1. Looked up from germline, CDR1 is SGHRS and CDR2 is YFSETQ. CDR3 size: 13 residues. J lost 3 bases, V lost 8 bases, and 4 bases had no gene match. The CDR3 spells CASGDRGDYGYTF. The CDR3 coding sequence is TGCGCCAGTGGGGACAGGGGAGACTATGGCTACACCTTC.

The chain recombines TRBV7-9 with TRBJ2-1; D is possibly TRBD1 or TRBD2 (6 bases each). The germline V gene encodes CDR1 SEHNR and CDR2 FQNEAQ (reference sequence). Trimming shortened V by 7 bases and J by 11 bases, and 15 bases separated the two germline ends. The CDR3 contains 12 residues. CDR3: CASTPGGNQQFF. The CDR3 bases are TGTGCCAGCACCCCCGGGGGCAACCAGCAGTTCTTC.

This clone was seen a few times. The V gene is TRBV7-3, the J gene TRBJ2-1; 8 bases fit TRBD2. This CDR3 has 15 amino acids. V shed 5 bases, J shed 6 bases, and the junction held 9 bases outside the gene matches. CDR1 is SGHTA, CDR2 FQGTGA, per germline. This CDR3 reads CASSPRGAGVNEQFF. As DNA, the CDR3 is TGTGCCAGCAGCCCCCGGGGAGCGGGAGTCAATGAGCAGTTCTTC. Drawing the rest from reference TRBV7-3 and TRBJ2-1, the complete variable domain is GAGVSQTPSNKVTEKGKYVELRCDPISGHTALYWYRQSLGQGPEFLIYFQGTGAADDSGLPNDRFFAVRPEGSVSTLKIQRTERGDSAVYLCASSPRGAGVNEQFFGPGTRLTVL.